This T cell receptor beta chain was identified during a study of metastatic and nonmetastatic thyroid tumors. Overall study: Repertoires from blood and tumor or nodule tissue of malignant and benign thyroid patients were compared. Notes on the study in general: Benign nodules were reported to have significantly lower TCR beta diversity than malignant thyroid tumors, in blood and tumor.

As originally analysed: CDR3 differences across clinicopathological groups were used to build a distant-metastasis classifier for papillary thyroid cancer. TCRdb re-called clones from the PCR reads using MiXCR. TCRdb's processing, not the authors' own work, is the source of the V and J calls. This sample has tens of thousands of clones, with roughly 13% found just once. All patients were untreated before thyroid surgery. The CDR3 consists of 11 residues. V was cut by 4 bases and J by 6 bases, with 7 bases left in between. Germline loops: CDR1 MNHEY, CDR2 SVGEGT. In its sample, this clone was seen a few times. The antigen remains unidentified.

The V and J genes are TRBV6-2 or TRBV6-3 and TRBJ2-7, with D unclear. The source is a female donor with papillary thyroid cancer or a benign thyroid nodule (not recorded which). Some clones in this sample may be carry-over from other donors' samples. The sample consisted of blood. CDR3 in DNA: TGTGCCAGCAGTTTAAAGGGCGAGCAGTACTTC. The encoded protein is CASSLKGEQYF.